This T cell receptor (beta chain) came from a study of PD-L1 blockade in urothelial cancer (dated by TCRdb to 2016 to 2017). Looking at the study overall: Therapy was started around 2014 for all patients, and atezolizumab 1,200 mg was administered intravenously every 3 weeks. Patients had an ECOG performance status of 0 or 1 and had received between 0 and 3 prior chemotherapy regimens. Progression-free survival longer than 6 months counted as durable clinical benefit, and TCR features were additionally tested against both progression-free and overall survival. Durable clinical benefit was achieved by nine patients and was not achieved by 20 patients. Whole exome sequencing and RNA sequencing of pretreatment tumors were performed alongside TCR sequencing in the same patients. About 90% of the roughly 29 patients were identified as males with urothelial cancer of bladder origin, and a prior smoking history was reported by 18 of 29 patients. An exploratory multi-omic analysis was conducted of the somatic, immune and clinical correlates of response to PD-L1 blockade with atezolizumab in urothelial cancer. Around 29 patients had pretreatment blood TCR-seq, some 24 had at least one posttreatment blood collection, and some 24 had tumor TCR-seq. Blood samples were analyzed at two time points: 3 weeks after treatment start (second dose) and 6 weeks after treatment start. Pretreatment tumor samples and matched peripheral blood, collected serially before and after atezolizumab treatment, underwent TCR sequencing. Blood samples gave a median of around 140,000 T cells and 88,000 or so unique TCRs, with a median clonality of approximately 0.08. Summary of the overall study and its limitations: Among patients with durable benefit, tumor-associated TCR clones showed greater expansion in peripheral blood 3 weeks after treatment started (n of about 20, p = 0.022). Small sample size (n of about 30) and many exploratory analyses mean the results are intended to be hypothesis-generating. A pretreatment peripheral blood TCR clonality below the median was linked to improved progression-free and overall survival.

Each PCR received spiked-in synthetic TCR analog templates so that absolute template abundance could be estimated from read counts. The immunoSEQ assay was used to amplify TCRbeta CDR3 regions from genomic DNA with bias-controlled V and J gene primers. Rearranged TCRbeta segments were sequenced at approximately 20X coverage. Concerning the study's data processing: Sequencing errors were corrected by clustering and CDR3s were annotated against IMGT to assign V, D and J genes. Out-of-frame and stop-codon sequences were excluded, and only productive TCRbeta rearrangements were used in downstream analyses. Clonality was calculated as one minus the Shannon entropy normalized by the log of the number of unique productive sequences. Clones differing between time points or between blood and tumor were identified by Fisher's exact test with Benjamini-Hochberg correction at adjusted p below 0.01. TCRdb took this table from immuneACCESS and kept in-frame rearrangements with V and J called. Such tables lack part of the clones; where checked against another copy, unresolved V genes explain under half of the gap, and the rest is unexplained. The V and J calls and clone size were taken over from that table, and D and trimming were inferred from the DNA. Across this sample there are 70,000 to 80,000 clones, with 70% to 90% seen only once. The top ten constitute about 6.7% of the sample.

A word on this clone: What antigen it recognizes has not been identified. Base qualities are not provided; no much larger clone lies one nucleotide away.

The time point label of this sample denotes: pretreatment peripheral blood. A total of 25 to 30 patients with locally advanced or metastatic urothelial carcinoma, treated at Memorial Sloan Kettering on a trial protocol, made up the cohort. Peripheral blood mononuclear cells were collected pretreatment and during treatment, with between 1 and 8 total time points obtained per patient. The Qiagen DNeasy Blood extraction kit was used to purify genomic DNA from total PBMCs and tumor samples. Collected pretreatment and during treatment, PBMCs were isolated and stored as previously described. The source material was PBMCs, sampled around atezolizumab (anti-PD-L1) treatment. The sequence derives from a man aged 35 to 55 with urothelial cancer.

Here the CDR3 is given as CAISETANTEAFF. The bases read TGTGCCATCAGTGAGACAGCTAACACTGAAGCTTTCTTT. The chain links TRBV10-3 with TRBJ1-1, with no reliable assignment of the D segment. V is clipped by 2 bases and J by 2 bases, and the sequence between their germline boundaries is 6 bases long. The CDR3 starts with the cysteine, ends with the phenylalanine, and has 13 residues. Left in the record is the CDR3 DNA by itself, 39 bases read in frame from the first base. CDR1 and CDR2 were assigned from the germline V gene as ENHRY and SYGVKD.